This entry concerns a single T cell receptor beta chain. This receptor's antigen is unknown. Base qualities are not at hand, and no much larger clone is one base apart. The sample is drawn from a study of technical replicates of blood from a handful of donors (dated by TCRdb to the late 2010s). According to the germline V gene (reference sequence), CDR1 reads LNHDA and CDR2 reads SQIVND. Measured from the cysteine to the phenylalanine, the CDR3 is 16 residues long. Only the CDR3 portion is preserved as DNA: 48 bases, with reading frame beginning at the first base. Germline trimming: 5 bases from V, 4 bases from J; junction bases outside gene matches: 9. Library creation used the immunoSEQ multiplex PCR assay. What TCRdb holds here is the immuneACCESS table cut down to in-frame rearrangements. Part of the clones is not present; checked against another copy, under half of the missing clones reflect an unresolved V gene, and the others are unexplained. The sample includes 55,000 to 60,000 clones, with around 93% observed a single time. The ten most abundant clones make up less than 5.5% of the sample.

The material sequenced was PBMCs. The receptor was derived from a human donor in good health. Some clones in this sample may be carry-over from other donors' samples. The rearranged chain carries TRBV19 and TRBJ2-1; TRBD2 lines up with 9 middle nucleotides. Here is the DNA: TGTGCCAGTAGTTCTTCGACTAGCGGCAAATACAATGAGCAGTTCTTC. This codes for CASSSSTSGKYNEQFF.